The following is a T cell receptor (beta chain) sequence with its context. The target antigen is unknown. At colonoscopy, a blood sample was also collected. These data belong to a study of pediatric ulcerative colitis. Study background: Disease was pancolitis in 7 or 8 and left-sided in two, histology-confirmed. General study findings and limits: Total lymphocyte DNA, not sorted subsets, was the template.

The germline CDR1 and CDR2 sequences are MNHEY and SMNVEV (reference sequence). With 5 bases clipped from V and 6 bases from J, the junction kept 5 bases outside the gene matches. The CDR3 consists of 14 residues. The protocol was immunoSEQ multiplex PCR, while the TCRdb copy is restricted to in-frame clones and leaves out a portion. Among roughly 30,000 clones listed, around 80% were seen once. This TCR derives from a boy aged 5-17 years with severe ulcerative colitis. This chain connects TRBV27 to TRBJ1-5; 9 bases fit TRBD1. Source material: blood. The CDR3 bases are TGTGCCAGCAGTCCTGGACAGGGGTTTCAGCCCCAGCATTTT. It is translated as CASSPGQGFQPQHF.